One and the same sample provided the 25 T cell receptor beta chains below, sequenced in a study of blood T cell repertoires in COVID-19. Here immunoSEQ multiplex PCR was the method, and the copy in TCRdb shows in-frame clones only, minus some. The sample gives some 300,000 clones, about 88% of which show up once; about an eighth is in the top ten. The sample was peripheral blood. These receptors were taken from a woman in her sixties or seventies with COVID-19, enrolled during active disease.

This chain joins TRBV2 and TRBJ1-4, with TRBD1 matching over 12 bases. The CDR3 is made up of 17 amino acids. V gave up 4 bases and J gave up 5 bases; unmatched junction bases: 8. Germline CDR1 and CDR2: SNHLY and FYNNEI. The CDR3 region has the DNA TGTGCCAGCAGTGGAGGGGGACAGGGGGCCTCCAATGAAAAACTGTTTTTT. It specifies CASSGGGQGASNEKLFF. Full variable domain (missing parts from reference TRBV2 and TRBJ1-4): EPEVTQTPSHQVTQMGQEVILRCVPISNHLYFYWYRQILGQKVEFLVSFYNNEISEKSEIFDDQFSVERPDGSNFTLKIRSTKLEDSAMYFCASSGGGQGASNEKLFFGSGTQLSVL.

The chain links TRBV11-2 to TRBJ2-7; 8 bases fit TRBD1. The germline V gene has CDR1 SGHAT and CDR2 FQNNGV. The CDR3 has 13 amino acids. V was clipped by 5 bases and J by 5 bases; unmatched bases: 5. The CDR3 loop is CASSTDRVNEQYF. Written as DNA, the CDR3 is TGTGCCAGCAGCACGGACAGGGTAAACGAGCAGTACTTC.

The V call is TRBV29-1, the J call TRBJ2-2; possible D gene TRBD2, 5 bases. The CDR3 has 13 residues. Germline V gene data show CDR1 as SQVTM and CDR2 as ANQGSEA. V lost 6 bases to trimming and J lost 3 bases, with 11 bases between them. The CDR3 sequence: CSVRGLYTGELFF. The CDR3 bases are TGCAGCGTCCGAGGACTGTACACCGGGGAGCTGTTTTTT.

The chain recombines TRBV30 with TRBJ1-6; 9 positions match TRBD1. Trimming at V came to 0 bases and at J to 10 bases, leaving 7 bases not matched to a gene. The CDR3 extends over 15 amino acids. From germline, CDR1 is GTSNPN and CDR2 SVGIG (reference sequence). Written as DNA, the CDR3 is TGTGCCTGGAGTGTACTCCGGACAGGGGAATCACCCCTCCACTTT. Its translation: CAWSVLRTGESPLHF.

Comment on this clone: The same CDR3 is also encoded by other DNA sequences in this sample. DNA of the CDR3: TGCGCCAGCAGCCCCCAGGGGAGTGAAGCTTTCTTT. Residues: CASSPQGSEAFF. The chain combines TRBV5-1 with TRBJ1-1, with D possibly being TRBD1 (6 bases). The CDR3 is made up of 12 amino acids. The V end was cut by 4 bases, the J end by 7 bases, with 11 bases between. Germline V gene lookup returns CDR1 SGHRS and CDR2 YFSETQ.

V and J are TRBV7-9 and TRBJ1-2; D is perhaps TRBD1 (5 bases). V shed 6 bases and J shed 7 bases, with 18 bases lying between them. The CDR3 is 14 residues long. Germline V gives CDR1 SEHNR, CDR2 FQNEAQ (reference sequence). The CDR3 region is CASSQTMGGGGYTF. CDR3 nucleotide sequence: TGTGCCAGCAGTCAGACCATGGGGGGTGGTGGCTACACCTTC.

V and J are TRBV9 and TRBJ1-4; D uncertain. The CDR3 runs 13 residues. V was pared by 4 bases and J by 4 bases, with 8 bases between. Germline loops: CDR1 SGDLS, CDR2 YYNGEE. The CDR3: CASSPGNNEKLFF. In DNA, the CDR3 is TGTGCCAGCAGCCCGGGGAATAATGAAAAACTGTTTTTT.

The chain recombines TRBV9 with TRBJ2-7; D possibly corresponds to TRBD1 (6 bases). This CDR3 has 13 amino acids. V was cut by 3 bases and J by 2 bases, with 9 bases left in between. CDR1 and CDR2 (germline): SGDLS, YYNGEE. CDR3 coding DNA: TGTGCCAGCAGCGGGGACACCCCCTACGAGCAGTACTTC. This gives the protein CASSGDTPYEQYF.

The chain employs TRBV29-1 and TRBJ2-3; 7 bases agree with TRBD2. Per germline, CDR1 SQVTM and CDR2 ANQGSEA. This CDR3 is 14 amino acids long. Trimming cost V 6 bases and J 6 bases; bases outside gene matches: 12. In DNA form, the CDR3 reads TGCAGCGTCTACATGACTAGCTTGGGGGATACGCAGTATTTT. Translation: CSVYMTSLGDTQYF.

V and J are TRBV10-2 and TRBJ1-1, with no clear D. CDR3 length: 14 amino acids. Germline assignment: CDR1 WSHSY and CDR2 SAAADI. The V and J ends lost 0 bases and 2 bases respectively, with 7 bases between them. The CDR3 spells CASSESRGNTEAFF. The CDR3 DNA reads as TGCGCCAGCAGTGAGTCGCGAGGCAACACTGAAGCTTTCTTT.

The genes are TRBV30 and TRBJ2-3, with 10 nucleotides matching TRBD2. Germline assignment: CDR1 GTSNPN and CDR2 SVGIG (reference sequence). Trimming took 2 bases from V and 1 from J; bases not matched to a gene: 0. This CDR3 region has 14 residues. The CDR3 is CAWSSGGGTDTQYF. Here the CDR3 DNA reads TGTGCCTGGAGTAGCGGGGGGGGCACAGATACGCAGTATTTT.

J is TRBJ1-1 and V is TRBV18, with D perhaps TRBD1 (6 bases). Germline CDR1 is KGHSH and CDR2 is LQKENI. This CDR3 is built from 17 residues. V was cut by 3 bases and J by 5 bases, with 22 bases left in between. In DNA form, the CDR3 reads TGTGCCAGCTCACCCAGGGGCCCAGAAAGTATAAGGACTGAAGCTTTCTTT. Translated, it gives CASSPRGPESIRTEAFF.

This clone showed up just once. J is TRBJ2-5 and V is TRBV5-6; TRBD1 matches at 7 bases. Germline V gene lookup returns CDR1 SGHDT and CDR2 YYEEEE. The trim removed 2 bases at V and 6 bases at J, leaving 13 bases unmatched. The CDR3 is 16 residues long. The CDR3 loop is CASSFRHRGSRKTQYF. The CDR3 DNA sequence: TGTGCCAGCAGCTTTCGCCACAGGGGAAGTCGGAAGACCCAGTACTTC. The entire variable domain, with the rest obtained from reference TRBV5-6 and TRBJ2-5, is as follows: DAGVTQSPTHLIKTRGQQVTLRCSPKSGHDTVSWYQQALGQGPQFIFQYYEEEERQRGNFPDRFSGHQFPNYSSELNVNALLLGDSALYLCASSFRHRGSRKTQYFGPGTRLLVL.

The chain has TRBV28 and TRBJ2-3; 11 nucleotides match TRBD2. The CDR3 loop spans 16 amino acids. V shed 5 bases, J shed 2 bases, and the junction held 6 bases outside the gene matches. The germline gives CDR1 MDHEN, CDR2 SYDVKM. DNA of the CDR3: TGTGCCAGCAGTACTCCGGGACTAGCGGTCACAGATACGCAGTATTTT. This codes for CASSTPGLAVTDTQYF. The entire variable domain, with the rest obtained from reference TRBV28 and TRBJ2-3, is as follows: DVKVTQSSRYLVKRTGEKVFLECVQDMDHENMFWYRQDPGLGLRLIYFSYDVKMKEKGDIPEGYSVSREKKERFSLILESASTNQTSMYLCASSTPGLAVTDTQYFGPGTRLTVL.

V gene TRBV7-3 combines with J gene TRBJ1-1; D call uncertain. The CDR3 consists of 13 residues. Trimming stripped 3 bases from V and 1 base from J, with 6 bases between. Germline V gene lookup returns CDR1 SGHTA and CDR2 FQGTGA. CDR3 in DNA: TGTGCCAGCAGCTTTACAAAGAACACTGAAGCTTTCTTT. This codes for CASSFTKNTEAFF.

The rearrangement joins TRBV5-1 to TRBJ2-3; 11 bases line up with TRBD2. V shed 4 bases and J 3 bases; nucleotides not matched to a gene: 4. Germline V gene lookup returns CDR1 SGHRS and CDR2 YFSETQ. The CDR3 has 15 amino acids. The CDR3 is CASSIAGGLTDTQYF. The CDR3 region has the DNA TGCGCCAGCAGCATAGCGGGGGGGCTTACAGATACGCAGTATTTT.

This chain uses TRBV24-1 with TRBJ2-7; 9 bases map to TRBD1. Germline values: CDR1 KGHDR, CDR2 SFDVKD. J lost 5 bases, V lost 5 bases, and 6 bases had no gene match. This CDR3 contains 14 residues. CDR3 in amino acids: CATSAGQGRNEQYF. As DNA, the CDR3 is TGTGCCACCAGTGCGGGACAGGGAAGGAACGAGCAGTACTTC.

The rearrangement uses TRBV2 and TRBJ2-3; maybe TRBD1 (7 bases). There are 13 residues in the CDR3. CDR1 is SNHLY and CDR2 is FYNNEI in the germline V gene. V was shortened by 3 bases and J by 5 bases, with 9 bases between the two germline ends. For the CDR3, the DNA is TGTGCCAGCAGTGAGCAGGGGGGAGATACGCAGTATTTT. This translates into CASSEQGGDTQYF. The entire variable domain, with the rest obtained from reference TRBV2 and TRBJ2-3, is as follows: EPEVTQTPSHQVTQMGQEVILRCVPISNHLYFYWYRQILGQKVEFLVSFYNNEISEKSEIFDDQFSVERPDGSNFTLKIRSTKLEDSAMYFCASSEQGGDTQYFGPGTRLTVL.

The chain joins TRBV6-6 to TRBJ1-2; no clear D gene. Germline V gene data show CDR1 as MNHNY and CDR2 as SVGAGI (reference sequence). The V gene lost 2 bases and the J gene lost 2 bases, with 12 bases spanning the gap. The CDR3 is 15 residues long. CDR3 bases: TGTGCCAGCAGTTACGGGCAACTCACCAACTATGGCTACACCTTC. Translation gives CASSYGQLTNYGYTF.

Only one count was recorded for this clone. The V call is TRBV7-2, the J call TRBJ2-5, with D possibly being TRBD2 (6 bases). V shed 2 bases and J shed 7 bases, with 11 bases lying between them. This CDR3 region has 13 residues. Germline values: CDR1 SGHTA, CDR2 FQGNSA. The CDR3 reads CASSLYGGGTQYF. The CDR3 nucleotides are TGTGCCAGCAGCTTATACGGGGGTGGGACCCAGTACTTC.

This chain joins TRBV5-4 and TRBJ1-3; 9 positions match TRBD1. Trimming at V came to 4 bases and at J to 3 bases, leaving 5 bases not matched to a gene. In germline, CDR1 is SGHNT, CDR2 YYREEE (reference sequence). The CDR3 runs to 15 residues. The CDR3 loop reads CASSPQTGGGNTIYF. As DNA, the CDR3 is TGTGCCAGCAGCCCCCAGACAGGGGGTGGAAACACCATATATTTT.

V and J are TRBV7-2 and TRBJ1-2, with TRBD1 as a possible D gene (6 bases). CDR1 is SGHTA, CDR2 FQGNSA, per germline. V was cut by 1 base and J by 3 bases, with 21 bases left in between. This CDR3 has 18 residues. The CDR3 DNA is TGTGCCAGCAGCTTAGTTATCTTGGGGGGGCTAAAGGACTATGGCTACACCTTC. Encoded protein: CASSLVILGGLKDYGYTF.

The chain recombines TRBV11-2 with TRBJ1-2; 7 bases are a match to TRBD1. V lost 5 bases and J lost 4; bases outside the gene matches: 7. Germline CDR1 and CDR2: SGHAT and FQNNGV. The CDR3 is 14 amino acids. The CDR3 DNA sequence: TGTGCCAGCAGCCCCTCACAGGGGTTCTATGGCTACACCTTC. Translated, it gives CASSPSQGFYGYTF.

The chain has TRBV12-3 or TRBV12-4 and TRBJ2-7; D is undetermined. The CDR3 sequence is 11 residues long. The V and J ends lost 6 bases and 4 bases respectively, with 7 bases between them. The CDR3 nucleotides read TGTGCCAGCAGAGCCTCATACGAGCAGTACTTC. Its translation is CASRASYEQYF.

The chain is built from TRBV3-1 (or the pseudogene TRBV3-2) and TRBJ2-1; the D gene is possibly TRBD2 (6 bases). The ends were cut back, 5 bases at V and 12 bases at J, with 14 bases in the middle. This CDR3 is 12 amino acids long. The germline gives CDR1 LGHDT, CDR2 YNNKEL (reference sequence). In nucleotides, the CDR3 is TGTGCCAGCAGCGCCGGGGGACCGGGGCAGTTCTTC. This codes for CASSAGGPGQFF.